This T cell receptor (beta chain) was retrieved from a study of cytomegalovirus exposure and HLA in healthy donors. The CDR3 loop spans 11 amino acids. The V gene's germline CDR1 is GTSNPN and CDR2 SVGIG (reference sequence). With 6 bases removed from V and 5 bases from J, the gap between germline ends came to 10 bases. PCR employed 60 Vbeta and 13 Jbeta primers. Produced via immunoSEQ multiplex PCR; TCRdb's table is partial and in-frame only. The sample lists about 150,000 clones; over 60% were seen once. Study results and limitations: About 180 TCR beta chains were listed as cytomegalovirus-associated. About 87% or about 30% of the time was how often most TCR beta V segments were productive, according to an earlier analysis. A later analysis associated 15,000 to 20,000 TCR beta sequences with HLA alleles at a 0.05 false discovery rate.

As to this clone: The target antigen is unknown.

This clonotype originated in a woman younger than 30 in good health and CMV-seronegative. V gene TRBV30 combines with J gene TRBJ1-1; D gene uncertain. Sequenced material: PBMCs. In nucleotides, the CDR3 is TGTGCCTGTCGAGGGTTGACTGAAGCTTTCTTT. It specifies CACRGLTEAFF.